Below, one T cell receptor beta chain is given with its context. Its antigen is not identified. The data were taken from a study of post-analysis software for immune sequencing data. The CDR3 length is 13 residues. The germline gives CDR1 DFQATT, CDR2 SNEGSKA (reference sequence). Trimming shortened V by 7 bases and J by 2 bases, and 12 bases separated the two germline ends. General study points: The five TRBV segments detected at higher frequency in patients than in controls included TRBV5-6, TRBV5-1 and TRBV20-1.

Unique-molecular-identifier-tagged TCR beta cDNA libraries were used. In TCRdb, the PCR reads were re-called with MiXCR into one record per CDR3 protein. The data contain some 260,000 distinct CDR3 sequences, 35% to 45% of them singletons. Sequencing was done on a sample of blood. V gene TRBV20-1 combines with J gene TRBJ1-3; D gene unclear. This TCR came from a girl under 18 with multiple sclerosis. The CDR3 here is CSVEFGPGNTIYF. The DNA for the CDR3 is TGCAGTGTCGAGTTTGGCCCTGGAAACACCATATATTTT.